This T cell receptor (beta chain) was sequenced during a study of T cell repertoires in cytomegalovirus infection. Study in general: Indications came from public TCR beta signatures; they pointed to CMV infection and to a matching HLA type. Study outcomes and limitations: CMV carriers having the relevant HLA were flagged by cumulative public TCR beta family frequency. Across the ex vivo response, the dominant clonotypes were HLA-C-restricted CMV-specific TCR beta clonotypes.

V was pared by 0 bases and J by 5 bases, with 10 bases between. The germline V gene has CDR1 SEHNR and CDR2 FQNEAQ (reference sequence). The CDR3 extends over 15 amino acids. Via MiXCR, TCRdb re-called the reads, giving one row per CDR3 protein. The sample lists about 400,000 distinct CDR3 sequences, about a third occurring once. This clonotype has more than one count but fewer than ten. The target antigen is unknown. The sample here was cultured PBMCs, taken from culture after CMV antigen stimulation. This receptor was taken from a human donor in good health (CMV status not recorded). Some clones in this sample may be carry-over from other donors' samples. The rearrangement uses TRBV7-9 and TRBJ1-4, with D unclear. The CDR3 loop reads CASSLAAGVNEKLFF. Written as DNA, the CDR3 is TGTGCCAGCAGCTTAGCGGCCGGGGTAAATGAAAAACTGTTTTTT.